A single sample is the source of the 20 T cell receptor beta chains below, sequenced in a study of T cells in Graves' hyperthyroidism and ophthalmopathy. Researchers amplified the TCR beta CDR3 regions from RNA transcripts. HTBI primers were employed in a first-round RT-PCR of the TCR CDR3. TCRdb reanalysed the multiplex PCR reads using MiXCR and keeps one entry per CDR3 protein. The data contain some 620,000 distinct CDR3 sequences, under 20% of them singletons. The material sequenced was blood. Receptors originate from a woman in her twenties or thirties with Graves' hyperthyroidism.

This clonotype was recorded many times. This chain uses TRBV28 with TRBJ2-3, with D maybe TRBD1 (5 bases). Germline V lookup: CDR1 MDHEN, CDR2 SYDVKM. This CDR3 has 13 residues. The V and J ends lost 2 bases and 7 bases respectively, with 10 bases between them. CDR3 nucleotide sequence: TGTGCCAGCAGTTTACTCAGGGTACATACGCAGTATTTT. As protein: CASSLLRVHTQYF.

This clonotype was recorded a few times. The CDR3 does not close with the conserved phenylalanine or tryptophan, likely indicating a read error. J is TRBJ2-7 and V is TRBV6-1; perhaps TRBD2 as D (6 bases). Trimming took off 7 bases at V and 3 bases at J, with 13 bases between the two ends. The length of the CDR3 is 13 residues. Germline V gene data show CDR1 as MNHNS and CDR2 as SASEGT. The CDR3 DNA sequence: TGTGCCAGCACCTACGGGGGAGACTACGAGCAGTACCTC. Translating it yields CASTYGGDYEQYL.

This clonotype was picked up many times. The chain combines TRBV20-1 with TRBJ2-5; D perhaps matches TRBD2 (7 bases). Between the trimmed V and J ends, which lost 5 bases and 3 bases, there was a span of 13 bases. Germline V gene lookup returns CDR1 DFQATT and CDR2 SNEGSKA (reference sequence). CDR3 length: 13 amino acids. CDR3 sequence reads: CSAGRGTEETQYF. The CDR3 DNA sequence: TGCAGTGCTGGGAGGGGGACGGAAGAGACCCAGTACTTC.

This clonotype has at least ten counts. The chain couples TRBV6-2 or TRBV6-3 to TRBJ1-1, with a tentative D call TRBD1 (5 bases). CDR3 size: 15 residues. CDR1 is MNHEY and CDR2 is SVGEGT in the germline V gene. The V end lost 2 bases, the J end lost 4 bases, and 14 bases lay between the germline ends. The CDR3 spells CASSYRATGVTEAFF. CDR3 sequence (DNA): TGTGCCAGCAGTTACAGGGCCACGGGGGTCACTGAAGCTTTCTTT.

This clonotype was picked up many times. The chain has TRBV30 and TRBJ1-2, with a tentative D call TRBD1 (5 bases). The CDR3 runs to 14 residues. V lost 1 base to trimming and J lost 3 bases, with 12 bases between them. Germline values: CDR1 GTSNPN, CDR2 SVGIG (reference sequence). CDR3 amino acids: CAWSGGGGDYGYTF. CDR3 in DNA: TGTGCCTGGAGTGGGGGTGGAGGGGACTATGGCTACACCTTC.

Many counts were recorded for this clonotype. V and J are TRBV18 and TRBJ2-5; 8 bases are a match to TRBD1. CDR3 length equals 15 residues. The germline V gene has CDR1 KGHSH and CDR2 LQKENI. Losses at the gene ends were 5 bases for V and 4 bases for J; bases not matched to a gene: 9. The CDR3 region has the DNA TGTGCCAGCTCATCGACAGGGGTCAGCGCAGAGACCCAGTACTTC. Translation gives CASSSTGVSAETQYF.

This clonotype was recorded at least ten times. The chain is built from TRBV12-3 or TRBV12-4 and TRBJ2-5; TRBD1 or TRBD2 may be the D gene (5 bases each). The V gene lost 4 bases and the J gene lost 0 bases, with 12 bases spanning the gap. This CDR3 has 15 amino acids. The DNA of the CDR3 is TGTGCCAGCAGTTACGGGGACCGTGACCAAGAGACCCAGTACTTC. It is translated as CASSYGDRDQETQYF.

Ten or more counts support this clonotype. J is TRBJ1-4 and V is TRBV27; 7 nucleotides agree with TRBD1. Looked up from germline, CDR1 is MNHEY and CDR2 is SMNVEV (reference sequence). The CDR3 covers 13 residues. After removal of 6 bases from V and 8 bases from J, the junction contained 6 bases not matched to a gene. The CDR3 DNA reads as TGTGCCAGCAGAAGACAGGGTATGGAAAAACTGTTTTTT. Protein: CASRRQGMEKLFF.

The chain recombines TRBV11-2 with TRBJ2-1, with 9 bases identical to TRBD2. The CDR3 is 15 residues long. J was trimmed by 5 bases and V by 3 bases; bases with no gene match: 5. Germline CDR1 SGHAT, CDR2 FQNNGV. In DNA form, the CDR3 reads TGTGCCAGCAGCTTCGGGACTAGCTGGAACAATGAGCAGTTCTTC. Amino acid sequence: CASSFGTSWNNEQFF.

This clonotype was seen at least ten times. This chain's CDR3 is CSARVSGISQETQYF. CDR3 bases: TGCAGTGCTAGAGTTAGCGGGATAAGCCAAGAGACCCAGTACTTC. J is TRBJ2-5 and V is TRBV20-1, with 8 bases that match TRBD2. This CDR3 has 15 amino acids. The trim removed 1 base at V and 1 base at J, leaving 5 bases unmatched. Germline-derived CDR1 and CDR2 are DFQATT and SNEGSKA (reference sequence).

On this clonotype: A much more abundant neighbour one base away suggests this may be a read error. CDR3 DNA: TGTGCCAGGAGGACTAGCGGGGGCCATGAGCAGTTCTTC. Its translation: CARRTSGGHEQFF. The chain links TRBV7-2 to TRBJ2-1; TRBD2 agrees at 13 bases. The CDR3 extends over 13 amino acids. Germline CDR1 reads SGHTA; CDR2 reads FQGNSA. Germline trimming cut 9 bases from V and 8 bases from J; bases unmatched to any gene: 4.

This clonotype was seen at least ten times. For the CDR3, the DNA is TGTGCCAGCAGCCAGCTAGCGGGAGTTGGCAATGAGCAGTTCTTC. Translation gives CASSQLAGVGNEQFF. This chain uses TRBV11-2 with TRBJ2-1, with 10 bases aligning to TRBD2. After removal of 5 bases from V and 6 bases from J, the junction contained 7 bases not matched to a gene. There are 15 residues in the CDR3. Germline V gene sequence: CDR1 SGHAT, CDR2 FQNNGV.

The V and J genes are TRBV4-1 and TRBJ2-1, with 10 positions matching TRBD1. Germline lookup yields CDR1 MGHRA and CDR2 YSYEKL. Germline trimming cut 1 base from V and 5 bases from J; bases unmatched to any gene: 5. The CDR3 runs 16 residues. CDR3 sequence (DNA): TGCGCCAGCAGCCAAGTAGCGACAGGGGGCAACAATGAGCAGTTCTTC. This gives the protein CASSQVATGGNNEQFF.

This clonotype has a handful of counts. J is TRBJ2-5 and V is TRBV5-1; D is uncertain. V was trimmed by 0 bases and J by 3 bases, leaving 9 bases between them. The CDR3 has 14 amino acids. Germline V CDR1 and CDR2: SGHRS, YFSETQ. The CDR3 is CASSLDTPEETQYF. The CDR3, as DNA: TGCGCCAGCAGCTTGGATACTCCCGAAGAGACCCAGTACTTC.

This clonotype has a handful of counts. This CDR3 is CASSLKQGATEAFF. The CDR3 DNA follows: TGCGCCAGCAGCCTTAAACAGGGGGCAACTGAAGCTTTCTTT. This chain uses TRBV4-1 with TRBJ1-1, with TRBD1 matching 9 bases. Looked up from germline, CDR1 is MGHRA and CDR2 is YSYEKL. V trimming: 4 bases; J trimming: 5 bases; junction bases outside the gene matches: 5. The CDR3 loop spans 14 amino acids.

This clonotype showed up many times. J is TRBJ2-3 and V is TRBV28; TRBD1 is a possible D gene (6 bases). From germline, CDR1 is MDHEN and CDR2 SYDVKM. CDR3 length: 15 residues. V was trimmed by 3 bases and J by 1 base, leaving 11 bases between them. This CDR3 is CASSLRGSGTDTQYF. CDR3 bases: TGTGCCAGCAGTTTGAGGGGGAGTGGCACAGATACGCAGTATTTT.

V gene TRBV7-9 combines with J gene TRBJ2-4; D unresolved. Germline V lookup: CDR1 SEHNR, CDR2 FQNEAQ (reference sequence). Trimming took 2 bases from V and 7 from J, leaving 9 bases between them. The CDR3 runs 13 residues. CDR3: CASSLIGENIQYF. CDR3 nucleotide sequence: TGTGCCAGCAGCTTAATCGGTGAGAACATTCAGTACTTC.

J is TRBJ2-2 and V is TRBV6-1, with D possibly being TRBD2 (6 bases). CDR3 size: 15 residues. CDR1 MNHNS and CDR2 SASEGT come from the germline V gene. Trimming left V 5 bases short and J 6 bases short, with 16 bases between. CDR3 nucleotides: TGTGCCAGCAGTTCCTATCGATGGGAGGCCGGGGAGCTGTTTTTT. Translation gives CASSSYRWEAGELFF.

The chain links TRBV9 to TRBJ2-5; 8 bases agree with TRBD2. Trimming removed 4 bases from V and 5 bases from J; junction bases left unmatched: 16. The CDR3 runs 17 residues. Germline V gene data show CDR1 as SGDLS and CDR2 as YYNGEE. The chain's CDR3 is CASSPWGKAGERETQYF. CDR3 DNA sequence: TGTGCCAGCAGCCCATGGGGGAAAGCGGGAGAACGGGAGACCCAGTACTTC.

This clonotype was seen only a few times. The junction does not match germline at one end; this may be a read error. The V and J genes are TRBV6-1 and TRBJ2-3; 7 positions agree with TRBD2. Germline V CDR1 and CDR2: MNHNS, SASEGT. This CDR3 contains 16 residues. The DNA for the CDR3 is TGCGCCAGCATAGCCCCCCTAGCGGTCGCGGGGGATACGCAGTATTTT. Translated: CASIAPLAVAGDTQYF.